This paragraph reports one T cell receptor beta chain. Amplified material comprised TCR beta CDR3 regions derived from RNA transcripts. HTBI-primed first-round RT-PCR preceded second-round multiplex PCR. TCRdb reanalysed the multiplex PCR reads using MiXCR and keeps one entry per CDR3 protein. Of about 400,000 distinct CDR3 sequences listed, 15% to 17% are singletons. The data stem from a study of Graves' ophthalmopathy and Graves' hyperthyroidism. With 5 bases removed from V and 3 bases from J, the gap between germline ends came to 8 bases. The CDR3 sequence is 12 residues long. Germline V lookup: CDR1 LNHNV, CDR2 YYDKDF (reference sequence).

This chain connects TRBV15 to TRBJ2-7, with a tentative D call TRBD2 (5 bases). Sequencing was performed on peripheral blood. The TCR was taken from a woman under 30 with stable Graves' hyperthyroidism. CDR3: CATSEAGYEQYF. In DNA, the CDR3 is TGTGCCACCAGCGAGGCGGGCTACGAGCAGTACTTC.